A single sample is the source of the 22 T cell receptor beta chains below, sequenced in a study of blood T cell repertoires in COVID-19. TCRdb keeps only in-frame clones here, not all; method: immunoSEQ multiplex PCR. The sample carries 100,000 to 150,000 clones, approximately 80% recorded once. Material: peripheral blood. Every receptor here comes from a man in his forties or fifties with active or convalescent COVID-19.

V gene TRBV25-1 combines with J gene TRBJ1-3; the D is unclear. The CDR3 extends over 16 amino acids. The germline CDR1 and CDR2 sequences are MGHDK and SYGVNS. With 4 bases removed from V and 4 bases from J, the gap between germline ends came to 17 bases. The CDR3 region is CASSALGEAWGNTIYF. CDR3 sequence (DNA): TGTGCCAGCAGTGCCCTTGGGGAGGCGTGGGGAAACACCATATATTTT.

The chain carries TRBV7-6 and TRBJ2-5; unclear D gene. The V gene's germline CDR1 is SGHVS and CDR2 FNYEAQ. The CDR3 sequence is 16 residues long. The V and J ends lost 2 bases and 1 base respectively, with 14 bases between them. CDR3 DNA: TGTGCCAGCAGCTTAACGTCGTCCGGGTCCCAAGAGACCCAGTACTTC. It specifies CASSLTSSGSQETQYF.

This chain joins TRBV19 and TRBJ1-2, with TRBD1 matching over 9 bases. This CDR3 is 14 amino acids long. V was clipped by 6 bases and J by 5 bases; unmatched bases: 7. CDR1 is LNHDA and CDR2 is SQIVND in the germline V gene (reference sequence). Here the CDR3 DNA reads TGTGCCAGTAGAAAGACAGGGGGTCAATATGGCTACACCTTC. This gives the protein CASRKTGGQYGYTF.

This rearrangement joins TRBV27 to TRBJ2-7; 11 bases line up with TRBD1. Germline lookup yields CDR1 MNHEY and CDR2 SMNVEV (reference sequence). The V and J ends lost 5 bases and 3 bases, in that order; junction bases with no gene match: 3. There are 14 residues in the CDR3. The CDR3 reads CASSPGTGGYEQYF. CDR3 DNA sequence: TGTGCCAGCAGTCCAGGGACAGGGGGCTACGAGCAGTACTTC.

The chain combines TRBV6-5 with TRBJ1-1; 8 bases agree with TRBD1. The CDR3 has 14 residues. Germline loops: CDR1 MNHEY, CDR2 SVGAGI. Germline trimming cut 7 bases from V and 5 bases from J; bases unmatched to any gene: 9. The CDR3 nucleotides read TGTGCCAGCACCCAGGGGGCAGCGAGTACTGAAGCTTTCTTT. Its protein is CASTQGAASTEAFF.

The chain uses TRBV12-3 or TRBV12-4 and TRBJ2-7; no clear D gene. Trimming took 6 bases from V and 1 from J, leaving 10 bases between them. The CDR3 runs to 13 residues. The CDR3 spells CASSRGLSYEQYF. CDR3 coding DNA: TGTGCCAGCAGCCGCGGATTGTCCTACGAGCAGTACTTC.

The chain combines TRBV6-1 with TRBJ2-7, with 11 nucleotides matching TRBD2. Germline CDR1 and CDR2: MNHNS and SASEGT. The CDR3 contains 15 residues. Losses at the gene ends were 3 bases for V and 3 bases for J; bases not matched to a gene: 4. As DNA, the CDR3 is TGTGCCAGCAGTGAGTCGGGACTAGCGGTCTACGAGCAGTACTTC. Amino acid sequence: CASSESGLAVYEQYF.

The chain couples TRBV4-3 to TRBJ2-7; 7 bases agree with TRBD1. V lost 3 bases to trimming and J lost 5 bases; unmatched junction nucleotides: 10. CDR3 size: 15 residues. Germline V gene lookup returns CDR1 LGHNA and CDR2 YSLEER. CDR3 amino acids: CASSHQTGIIHEQYF. In nucleotides, the CDR3 is TGCGCCAGCAGCCACCAGACAGGGATAATCCACGAGCAGTACTTC.

This clone was detected only once. The chain recombines TRBV6-5 with TRBJ2-3; D possibly corresponds to TRBD1 (7 bases). This CDR3 region has 15 residues. Germline V gene data show CDR1 as MNHEY and CDR2 as SVGAGI. The germline V and J ends were trimmed by 6 bases and 6 bases, with 19 bases remaining between them. This chain's CDR3 is CASRPRRGLVDTQYF. The CDR3 coding sequence is TGTGCCAGCAGGCCTCGGAGGGGGCTGGTGGATACGCAGTATTTT.

This chain uses TRBV2 with TRBJ1-5; 9 bases are a match to TRBD1. V trimming: 7 bases; J trimming: 6 bases; junction bases outside the gene matches: 7. Germline V gene lookup returns CDR1 SNHLY and CDR2 FYNNEI. The CDR3 has 14 residues. CDR3 nucleotide sequence: TGTGCCAGCACAGGACAGGGGTCACCTCAGCCCCAGCATTTT. This codes for CASTGQGSPQPQHF.

V is TRBV5-4 and J is TRBJ2-5, with 7 positions matching TRBD1. V dropped 4 bases and J dropped 4; count of bases not matched to a gene: 10. CDR1 is SGHNT, CDR2 YYREEE, per germline (reference sequence). This CDR3 region has 15 residues. This chain's CDR3 is CASSPRDSTLETQYF. The CDR3 nucleotides read TGTGCCAGCAGCCCTCGGGACAGCACTCTAGAGACCCAGTACTTC.

A few counts support this clone. This chain joins TRBV27 and TRBJ1-2; the D gene is possibly TRBD1 (5 bases). Germline V gene data show CDR1 as MNHEY and CDR2 as SMNVEV (reference sequence). V lost 3 bases and J 0 bases, leaving 8 bases between the germline ends. This CDR3 contains 14 residues. The CDR3 here is CASSFSTANYGYTF. The CDR3 DNA sequence: TGTGCCAGCAGTTTTTCGACAGCTAACTATGGCTACACCTTC.

The chain links TRBV3-1 (or the pseudogene TRBV3-2) to TRBJ2-7, with TRBD1 matching 9 bases. The junction had 5 bases not matched to a gene; V was cut back by 0 bases and J by 2 bases. The CDR3 extends over 16 amino acids. In germline, CDR1 is LGHDT, CDR2 YNNKEL (reference sequence). As DNA, the CDR3 is TGTGCCAGCAGCCAAGAATCGACAGGGGGTCCCTACGAGCAGTACTTC. Translated, it gives CASSQESTGGPYEQYF.

The chain joins TRBV6-4 to TRBJ2-2; no clear D gene. The CDR3 loop spans 13 amino acids. Germline CDR1 reads MRHNA; CDR2 reads SNTAGT. Trimming removed 4 bases at V and 1 base at J, with 4 bases between. For the CDR3, the DNA is TGTGCCAGCAGTGGAGGGAACACCGGGGAGCTGTTTTTT. Its translation is CASSGGNTGELFF.

V usage is TRBV5-1 and J usage is TRBJ1-1; D not resolved. This CDR3 spans 16 amino acids. Germline CDR1 is SGHRS and CDR2 is YFSETQ. The V end was cut by 0 bases, the J end by 0 bases, with 12 bases between. CDR3 loop: CASSLGYRPVNTEAFF. DNA of the CDR3: TGCGCCAGCAGCTTGGGGTACAGACCAGTGAACACTGAAGCTTTCTTT. Together with reference TRBV5-1 and TRBJ1-1, the CDR3 gives the full variable domain: KAGVTQTPRYLIKTRGQQVTLSCSPISGHRSVSWYQQTPGQGLQFLFEYFSETQRNKGNFPGRFSGRQFSNSRSEMNVSTLELGDSALYLCASSLGYRPVNTEAFFGQGTRLTVV.

This chain connects TRBV5-1 to TRBJ2-1, with D possibly TRBD2 on 5 matching bases. Trimming cost V 4 bases and J 5 bases, with 16 bases left between them. This CDR3 region has 15 residues. Germline-derived CDR1 and CDR2 are SGHRS and YFSETQ. The CDR3 sequence is CASSPNRGADNEQFF. The CDR3 nucleotides are TGCGCCAGCAGCCCAAATCGTGGAGCGGACAATGAGCAGTTCTTC.

The rearrangement uses TRBV20-1 and TRBJ2-3; D is possibly TRBD2 (6 bases). The V end was cut by 3 bases, the J end by 2 bases, with 15 bases between. From germline, CDR1 is DFQATT and CDR2 SNEGSKA (reference sequence). The CDR3 is made up of 15 amino acids. The CDR3 nucleotides are TGCAGTGCTAGTAGGGTAGCGGAGATCACAGATACGCAGTATTTT. It codes for CSASRVAEITDTQYF.

This chain links TRBV2 with TRBJ1-1, with D perhaps TRBD1 (6 bases). The germline V gene has CDR1 SNHLY and CDR2 FYNNEI. V was clipped by 7 bases and J by 3 bases, with 6 bases between them. The CDR3 runs to 11 residues. The CDR3: CASTGDTEAFF. CDR3 DNA sequence: TGTGCCAGCACAGGGGACACTGAAGCTTTCTTT. Full variable domain (missing parts from reference TRBV2 and TRBJ1-1): EPEVTQTPSHQVTQMGQEVILRCVPISNHLYFYWYRQILGQKVEFLVSFYNNEISEKSEIFDDQFSVERPDGSNFTLKIRSTKLEDSAMYFCASTGDTEAFFGQGTRLTVV.

This clone was found once. The rearrangement links TRBV14 to TRBJ1-1, with no clear D. The V end lost 6 bases, the J end lost 1 base, and 18 bases lay between the germline ends. CDR3 length equals 16 residues. Germline assignment: CDR1 SGHDN and CDR2 FVKESK. The CDR3, as DNA: TGTGCCAGCAGTCAGGCCACGGGGTCCAAGAACACTGAAGCTTTCTTT. Protein sequence: CASSQATGSKNTEAFF.

This chain links TRBV28 with TRBJ2-5; 10 nucleotides line up with TRBD1. The germline CDR1 and CDR2 sequences are MDHEN and SYDVKM. V lost 3 bases to trimming and J lost 2 bases; unmatched junction nucleotides: 6. The CDR3 has 16 residues. The CDR3 loop is CASSFRTGGLQETQYF. DNA for the CDR3: TGTGCCAGCAGTTTTAGGACAGGGGGTCTTCAAGAGACCCAGTACTTC.

V and J are TRBV9 and TRBJ2-2; 7 nucleotides agree with TRBD1. V was pared by 7 bases and J by 6 bases, with 9 bases of the junction left unmatched. The CDR3 spans 14 residues. The germline V gene has CDR1 SGDLS and CDR2 YYNGEE. The CDR3 coding sequence is TGTGCCAGCGGATGGACAGGTGGCGCCGGGGAGCTGTTTTTT. It is translated as CASGWTGGAGELFF.

This CDR3 is CASSFERQGSNQPQHF. The CDR3 nucleotides are TGTGCCAGCAGTTTCGAAAGACAGGGTAGCAATCAGCCCCAGCATTTT. The gene calls are TRBV6-5 and TRBJ1-5, with 7 bases fitting TRBD1. The germline V gene encodes CDR1 MNHEY and CDR2 SVGAGI. CDR3 length equals 16 residues. Trimming took 4 bases from V and 0 from J; bases not matched to a gene: 6.